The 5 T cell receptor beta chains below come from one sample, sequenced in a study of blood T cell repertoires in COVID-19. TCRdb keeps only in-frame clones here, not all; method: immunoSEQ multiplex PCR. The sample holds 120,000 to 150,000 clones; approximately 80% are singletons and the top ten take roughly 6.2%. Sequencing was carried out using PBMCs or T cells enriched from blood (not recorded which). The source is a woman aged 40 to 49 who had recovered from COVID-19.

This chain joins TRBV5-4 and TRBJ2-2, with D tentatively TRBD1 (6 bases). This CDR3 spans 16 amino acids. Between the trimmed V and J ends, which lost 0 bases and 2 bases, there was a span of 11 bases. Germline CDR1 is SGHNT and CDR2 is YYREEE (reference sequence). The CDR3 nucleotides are TGTGCCAGCAGCTTGGTTCCAGGGGCTAACACCGGGGAGCTGTTTTTT. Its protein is CASSLVPGANTGELFF. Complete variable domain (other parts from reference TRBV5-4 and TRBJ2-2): ETGVTQSPTHLIKTRGQQVTLRCSSQSGHNTVSWYQQALGQGPQFIFQYYREEENGRGNFPPRFSGLQFPNYSSELNVNALELDDSALYLCASSLVPGANTGELFFGEGSRLTVL.

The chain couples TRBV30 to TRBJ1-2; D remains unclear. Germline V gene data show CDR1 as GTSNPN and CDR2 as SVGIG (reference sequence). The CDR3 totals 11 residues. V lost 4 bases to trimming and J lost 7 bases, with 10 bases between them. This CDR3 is CAWTGGSGYTF. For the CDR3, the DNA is TGTGCCTGGACTGGAGGGTCTGGCTACACCTTC.

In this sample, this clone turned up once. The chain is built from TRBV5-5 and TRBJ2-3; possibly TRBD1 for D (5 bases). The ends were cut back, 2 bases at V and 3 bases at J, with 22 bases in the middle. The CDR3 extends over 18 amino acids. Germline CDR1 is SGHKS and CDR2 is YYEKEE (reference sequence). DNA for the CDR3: TGTGCCAGCAGCTTCCCGCCGGAGCCCACCAAGGGGACAGATACGCAGTATTTT. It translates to CASSFPPEPTKGTDTQYF.

The CDR3 DNA reads TGTGCCACCAGCAGAGATCGCGCGGGACAGGGTCTTTACGAGCAGTACTTC. It is translated as CATSRDRAGQGLYEQYF. The chain recombines TRBV15 with TRBJ2-7; 9 nucleotides align to TRBD1. The V gene end was trimmed by 0 bases and the J gene end by 4 bases; junction bases not matched to a gene: 10. There are 17 residues in the CDR3. The germline V gene has CDR1 LNHNV and CDR2 YYDKDF (reference sequence).

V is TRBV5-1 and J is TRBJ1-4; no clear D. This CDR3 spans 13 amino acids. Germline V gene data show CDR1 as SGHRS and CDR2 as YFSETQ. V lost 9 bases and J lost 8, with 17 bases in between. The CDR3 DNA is TGCGCCACCTCGCCGGAGCCGGAGGAAAAACTGTTTTTT. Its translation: CATSPEPEEKLFF. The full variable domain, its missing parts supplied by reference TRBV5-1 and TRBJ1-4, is KAGVTQTPRYLIKTRGQQVTLSCSPISGHRSVSWYQQTPGQGLQFLFEYFSETQRNKGNFPGRFSGRQFSNSRSEMNVSTLELGDSALYLCATSPEPEEKLFFGSGTQLSVL.